This T cell receptor beta chain came from a study of naive CD8 T cells in extremely preterm neonates. About this clone: No antigen is known for it.

Clones were sequenced by immunoSEQ multiplex PCR, and TCRdb holds only the in-frame ones, with some missing. Of fewer than 5,500 clones listed, about 97% are singletons. Study-level results: Productive template counts varied among preterm samples, a noted limitation.

With 10 bases removed from V and 5 bases from J, the gap between germline ends came to 14 bases. Germline V gene sequence: CDR1 SEHNR, CDR2 FQNEAQ (reference sequence). The CDR3 consists of 12 residues. The sequence derives from a human donor in good health. Sequencing was carried out using naive CD8+ T cells from blood. This chain connects TRBV7-9 to TRBJ1-1, with TRBD1 as a possible D gene (5 bases). The CDR3 DNA follows: TGTGCCATCATCCAGGGAGGAACTGAAGCTTTCTTT. Its protein is CAIIQGGTEAFF.